This T cell receptor beta chain was obtained from a study of cytomegalovirus exposure and HLA in healthy donors. Study observations and caveats: Highest at DRB1 and lowest at HLA-C, TCR association rates differed among HLA loci in a later analysis. Association with HLA alleles at 0.05 false discovery rate was found for around 15,000 TCR beta sequences in a later analysis. What was likely a sequencing artifact was a cluster of highly shared sequence variants. In presence/absence analyses, roughly uniform sequencing depth across donors was assumed.

As for this clone: The antigen is not known.

PCR amplification relied on 60 Vbeta primers (plus 13 Jbeta primers). Clones were read by immunoSEQ multiplex PCR, and TCRdb kept only the in-frame ones, dropping some. The table lists just over 200,000 clones. The CDR3 is 13 residues long. Germline values: CDR1 MDHEN, CDR2 SYDVKM. V gave up 3 bases and J gave up 3 bases, with 9 bases separating them. The sequencing sample was made of PBMCs. V gene TRBV28 combines with J gene TRBJ2-7; D is uncertain. The origin of this receptor is a girl aged 2 to 10 in good health and CMV-seropositive. The CDR3 nucleotides are TGTGCCAGCAGTTTGTCAGGTCGCTACGAGCAGTACTTC. The encoded protein is CASSLSGRYEQYF.